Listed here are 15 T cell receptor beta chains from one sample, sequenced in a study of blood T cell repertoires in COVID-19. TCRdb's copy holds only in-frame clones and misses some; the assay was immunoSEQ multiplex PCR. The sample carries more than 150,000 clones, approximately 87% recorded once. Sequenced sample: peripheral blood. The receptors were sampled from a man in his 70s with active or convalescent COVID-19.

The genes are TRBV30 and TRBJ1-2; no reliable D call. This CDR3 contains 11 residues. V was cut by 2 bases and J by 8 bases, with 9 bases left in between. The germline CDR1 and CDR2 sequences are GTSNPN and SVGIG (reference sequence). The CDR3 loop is CAWSLRGGYTF. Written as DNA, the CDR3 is TGTGCCTGGAGTCTCCGGGGAGGCTACACCTTC.

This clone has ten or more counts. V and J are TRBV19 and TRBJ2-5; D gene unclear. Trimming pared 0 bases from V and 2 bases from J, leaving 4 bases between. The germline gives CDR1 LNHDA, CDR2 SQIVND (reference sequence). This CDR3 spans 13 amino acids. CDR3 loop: CASSIDVQETQYF. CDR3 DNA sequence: TGTGCCAGTAGTATAGACGTTCAAGAGACCCAGTACTTC.

The CDR3 here is CASSLGRTTDTQYF. CDR3 nucleotide sequence: TGTGCCAGCTCGCTAGGACGGACTACAGATACGCAGTATTTT. J is TRBJ2-3 and V is TRBV18; D might be TRBD2 (5 bases). Trimming removed 6 bases at V and 3 bases at J, with 13 bases between. The germline V gene encodes CDR1 KGHSH and CDR2 LQKENI. The CDR3 has 14 residues.

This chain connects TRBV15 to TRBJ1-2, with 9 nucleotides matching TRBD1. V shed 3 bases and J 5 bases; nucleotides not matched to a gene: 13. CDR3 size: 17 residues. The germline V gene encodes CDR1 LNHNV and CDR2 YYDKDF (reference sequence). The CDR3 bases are TGTGCCACCAGCAGGGAAAGGACAGGGGCCTCCAGGTATGGCTACACCTTC. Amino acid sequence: CATSRERTGASRYGYTF.

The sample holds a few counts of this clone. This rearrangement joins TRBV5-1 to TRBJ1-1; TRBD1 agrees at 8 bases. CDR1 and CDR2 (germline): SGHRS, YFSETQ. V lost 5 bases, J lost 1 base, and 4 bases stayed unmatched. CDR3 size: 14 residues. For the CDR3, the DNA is TGCGCCAGCAGAGACCAGGGGGCGAACACTGAAGCTTTCTTT. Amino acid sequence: CASRDQGANTEAFF.

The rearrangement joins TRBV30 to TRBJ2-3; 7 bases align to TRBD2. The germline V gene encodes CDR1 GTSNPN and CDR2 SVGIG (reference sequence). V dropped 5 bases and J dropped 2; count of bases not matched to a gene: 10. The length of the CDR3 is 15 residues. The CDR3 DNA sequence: TGTGCCTGGGGACGGAGGACTAGGTCCACAGATACGCAGTATTTT. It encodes CAWGRRTRSTDTQYF. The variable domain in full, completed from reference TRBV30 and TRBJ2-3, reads SQTIHQWPATLVQPVGSPLSLECTVEGTSNPNLYWYRQAAGRGLQLLFYSVGIGQISSEVPQNLSASRPQDRQFILSSKKLLLSDSGFYLCAWGRRTRSTDTQYFGPGTRLTVL.

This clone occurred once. CDR3 amino acids: CASSQDRRGAYEQYF. The CDR3 DNA follows: TGCGCCAGCAGCCAAGATAGGCGGGGGGCCTACGAGCAGTACTTC. The chain carries TRBV4-3 and TRBJ2-7; 8 bases match TRBD2. V trimming: 0 bases; J trimming: 2 bases; junction bases outside the gene matches: 3. This CDR3 has 15 amino acids. Germline V lookup: CDR1 LGHNA, CDR2 YSLEER.

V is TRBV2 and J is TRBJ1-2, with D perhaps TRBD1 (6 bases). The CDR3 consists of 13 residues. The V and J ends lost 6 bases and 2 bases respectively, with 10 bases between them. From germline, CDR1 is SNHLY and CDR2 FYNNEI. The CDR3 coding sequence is TGTGCCAGCAGAAGGGACATCAACTATGGCTACACCTTC. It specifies CASRRDINYGYTF.

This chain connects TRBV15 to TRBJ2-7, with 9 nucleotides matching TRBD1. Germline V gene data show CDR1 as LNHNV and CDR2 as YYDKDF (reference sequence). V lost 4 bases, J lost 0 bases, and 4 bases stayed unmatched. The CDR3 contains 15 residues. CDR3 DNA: TGTGCCACCAGCAAACCGGGACAGGGCTCCTACGAGCAGTACTTC. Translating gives CATSKPGQGSYEQYF.

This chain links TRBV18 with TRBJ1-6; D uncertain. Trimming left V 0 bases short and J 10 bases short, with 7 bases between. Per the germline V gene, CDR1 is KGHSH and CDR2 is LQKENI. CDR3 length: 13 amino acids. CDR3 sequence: CASSPPYLSPLHF. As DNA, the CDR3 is TGTGCCAGCTCACCACCGTATCTCTCACCCCTCCACTTT.

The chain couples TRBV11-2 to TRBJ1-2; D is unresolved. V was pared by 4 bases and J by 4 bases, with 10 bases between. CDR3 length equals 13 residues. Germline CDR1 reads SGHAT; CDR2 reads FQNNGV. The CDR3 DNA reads TGTGCCAGCAGCTCCGGGTATGGCTATGGCTACACCTTC. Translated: CASSSGYGYGYTF.

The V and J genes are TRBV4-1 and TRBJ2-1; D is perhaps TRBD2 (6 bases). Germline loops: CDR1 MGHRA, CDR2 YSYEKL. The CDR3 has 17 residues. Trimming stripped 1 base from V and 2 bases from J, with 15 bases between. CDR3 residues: CASSQAGLANTYNEQFF. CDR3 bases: TGCGCCAGCAGCCAAGCGGGGCTAGCGAATACCTACAATGAGCAGTTCTTC.

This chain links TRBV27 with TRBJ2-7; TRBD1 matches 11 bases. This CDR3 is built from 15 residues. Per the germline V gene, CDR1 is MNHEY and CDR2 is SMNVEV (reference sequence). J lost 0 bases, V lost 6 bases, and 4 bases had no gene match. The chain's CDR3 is CASSPGQGASYEQYF. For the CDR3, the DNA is TGTGCCAGCAGCCCAGGACAGGGGGCCTCCTACGAGCAGTACTTC.

In DNA, the CDR3 is TGTGCCAGCAGCGTTCAGGGGGAACACTTCTACGAGCAGTACTTC. Protein sequence: CASSVQGEHFYEQYF. The chain uses TRBV9 and TRBJ2-7; 7 nucleotides align to TRBD1. V lost 2 bases, J lost 3 bases, and 8 bases stayed unmatched. The CDR3 contains 15 residues. From germline, CDR1 is SGDLS and CDR2 YYNGEE.

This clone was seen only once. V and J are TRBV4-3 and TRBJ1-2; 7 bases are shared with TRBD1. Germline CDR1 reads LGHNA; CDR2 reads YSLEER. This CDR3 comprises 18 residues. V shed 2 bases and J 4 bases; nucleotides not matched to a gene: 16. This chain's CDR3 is CASSQLSGTAGTLYGYTF. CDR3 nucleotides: TGCGCCAGCAGCCAACTTTCCGGGACAGCTGGTACCCTCTATGGCTACACCTTC.